This T cell receptor beta chain was sequenced during a study of shared clonotypes between healthy human individuals. CDR3 length equals 16 residues. The germline V gene encodes CDR1 MNHEY and CDR2 SMNVEV (reference sequence). Deletions cut 6 bases from V and 2 bases from J, with 19 bases between. Here immunoSEQ multiplex PCR was the method, and the copy in TCRdb shows in-frame clones only, minus some. Of approximately 530,000 clones listed, less than 96% are singletons. Sequencing was performed on naive CD4+ T cells sorted from blood. Noted subset: CD45RA+ positively selected. This TCR was recovered from a woman in her 30s in good health. The genes are TRBV27 and TRBJ1-1, with D perhaps TRBD1 (5 bases). For the CDR3, the DNA is TGTGCCAGCAGAACCCTCGGGACGGGTCATAACACTGAAGCTTTCTTT. This encodes CASRTLGTGHNTEAFF.